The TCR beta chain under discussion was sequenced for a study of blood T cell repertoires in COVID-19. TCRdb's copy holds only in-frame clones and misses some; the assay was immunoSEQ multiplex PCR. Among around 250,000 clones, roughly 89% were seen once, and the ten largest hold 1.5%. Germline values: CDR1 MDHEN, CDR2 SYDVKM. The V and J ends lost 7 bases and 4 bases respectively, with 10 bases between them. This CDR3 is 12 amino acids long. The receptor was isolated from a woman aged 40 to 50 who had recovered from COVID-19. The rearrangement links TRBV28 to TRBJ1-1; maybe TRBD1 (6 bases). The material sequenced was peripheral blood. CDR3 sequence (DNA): TGTGCCAGCACCCCAGGGGTCACTGAAGCTTTCTTT. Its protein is CASTPGVTEAFF.